This T cell receptor (beta chain) was recorded in a study of blood T cell repertoires in COVID-19. Sequencing used immunoSEQ multiplex PCR; TCRdb keeps in-frame clones, though not all of them. The repertoire holds about 110,000 clones, with roughly 79% as singletons. The TCR sequence derives from a woman in her 70s with acute or convalescent COVID-19. Sequenced input: peripheral blood.

This chain's CDR3 is CASSTGQSGGEQYF. Here the CDR3 DNA reads TGTGCCAGTAGTACAGGACAGAGTGGCGGCGAGCAGTACTTC. V gene TRBV19 combines with J gene TRBJ2-7; TRBD1 is a possible D gene (6 bases). Germline assignment: CDR1 LNHDA and CDR2 SQIVND (reference sequence). Trimming pared 4 bases from V and 6 bases from J, leaving 16 bases between. CDR3 length: 14 amino acids.